Each of the 6 T cell receptor beta chains below was sequenced from the same sample in a study of blood T cell repertoires in COVID-19. This table comes from immunoSEQ multiplex PCR, and its TCRdb copy is limited to in-frame clones, with some not included. There are approximately 150,000 clones in the sample; approximately 83% occur only once, and 3% to 4% lies in the top ten. Input material: peripheral blood. These receptors came from a man in his 70s with acute or convalescent COVID-19.

V is TRBV18 and J is TRBJ2-1; D perhaps matches TRBD2 (6 bases). Deletions cut 6 bases from V and 0 bases from J, with 15 bases between. Germline V gene lookup returns CDR1 KGHSH and CDR2 LQKENI. CDR3 size: 16 residues. The CDR3 DNA reads as TGTGCCAGCTCCGCGGGACGATCCAGCTCCTACAATGAGCAGTTCTTC. It translates to CASSAGRSSSYNEQFF.

CDR3 residues: CASSTRTGSNEKLFF. CDR3 nucleotides: TGTGCCAGCAGCACCAGGACAGGGTCTAATGAAAAACTGTTTTTT. J is TRBJ1-4 and V is TRBV9; 8 bases are a match to TRBD1. Trimming cost V 4 bases and J 3 bases; bases outside gene matches: 5. The CDR3 spans 15 residues. CDR1 and CDR2 (germline): SGDLS, YYNGEE.

V usage is TRBV5-1 and J usage is TRBJ2-1; 8 bases are shared with TRBD1. The ends lost 4 bases at V and 8 bases at J; junction bases unmatched: 17. CDR1 and CDR2 (germline): SGHRS, YFSETQ. The CDR3 runs 17 residues. CDR3 sequence: CASSGTGGSGFRDEQFF. CDR3 DNA sequence: TGCGCCAGCAGCGGAACAGGGGGGTCGGGATTTAGGGATGAGCAGTTCTTC.

The chain combines TRBV5-1 with TRBJ2-5; TRBD1 agrees at 8 bases. Losses at the gene ends were 0 bases for V and 3 bases for J; bases not matched to a gene: 1. Germline V CDR1 and CDR2: SGHRS, YFSETQ. The CDR3 is 14 residues long. The CDR3 loop is CASSLGTGKETQYF. The CDR3, as DNA: TGCGCCAGCAGCTTGGGGACAGGGAAAGAGACCCAGTACTTC.

The V call is TRBV29-1, the J call TRBJ1-1; TRBD1 matches at 8 bases. Germline V CDR1 and CDR2: SQVTM, ANQGSEA. This CDR3 has 13 residues. After removal of 6 bases from V and 6 bases from J, the junction contained 9 bases not matched to a gene. The DNA of the CDR3 is TGCAGCGTAGTTCAGGGGGCGCCGGCTGAAGCTTTCTTT. Translating it yields CSVVQGAPAEAFF.

The chain combines TRBV7-2 with TRBJ1-6; TRBD1 matches at 10 bases. Trimming took 5 bases from V and 4 from J; bases not matched to a gene: 5. Germline V gives CDR1 SGHTA, CDR2 FQGNSA. The CDR3 loop spans 16 amino acids. CDR3 loop: CASSPGTGVYNSPLHF. The DNA of the CDR3 is TGTGCCAGCAGCCCCGGGACAGGGGTGTATAATTCACCCCTCCACTTT.